The present T cell receptor (beta chain) was sequenced within a study of T-cell reconstitution after alpha-beta-depleted transplantation in children. A few counts support this clonotype. Unique molecular identifiers were used in preparing the TCRbeta library. TCRdb reprocessed the PCR reads via MiXCR and lists one record per CDR3 protein. Of around 200,000 distinct CDR3 sequences listed, about 9.2% are singletons. V lost 0 bases and J lost 0, with 8 bases in between. The CDR3 is 16 residues long. Per the germline V gene, CDR1 is MGHRA and CDR2 is YSYEKL. The sample in question was PBMCs from the stem cell graft donor, obtained from the stem cell graft. This TCR came from a human donor who donated a stem cell graft to a child with acute lymphoblastic leukemia. The chain joins TRBV4-1 to TRBJ1-4, with unresolved D. CDR3 nucleotide sequence: TGCGCCAGCAGCCAAGAACCCAGCGCAACTAATGAAAAACTGTTTTTT. Protein sequence: CASSQEPSATNEKLFF.